The next 21 T cell receptor beta chains were all read from a single sample in a study of cytomegalovirus exposure and HLA in healthy donors. This PCR relied on a set of 60 Vbeta primers and 13 Jbeta primers. Sequencing was performed with immunoSEQ multiplex PCR; in TCRdb, only in-frame clones are kept and a portion is missing. The sample lists under 150,000 clones, about three quarters occurring once. The sample was PBMCs. The receptors originated from a woman younger than 45 in good health and CMV-seropositive.

The rearrangement joins TRBV9 to TRBJ2-3; 12 bases line up with TRBD2. CDR3 length: 15 residues. V trimming: 0 bases; J trimming: 6 bases; junction bases outside the gene matches: 2. Germline lookup yields CDR1 SGDLS and CDR2 YYNGEE. CDR3 DNA: TGTGCCAGCAGCGTAGGGACTAGCGGGGTTGATACGCAGTATTTT. Translating gives CASSVGTSGVDTQYF.

The chain is built from TRBV4-3 and TRBJ2-1; TRBD2 agrees at 9 bases. The germline CDR1 and CDR2 sequences are LGHNA and YSLEER. V gave up 2 bases and J gave up 7 bases; unmatched junction bases: 12. The CDR3 totals 17 residues. The CDR3 nucleotides are TGCGCCAGCAGCCAACTGGCGGGGGGGCTGAACTTTAATGAGCAGTTCTTC. It is translated as CASSQLAGGLNFNEQFF.

The gene calls are TRBV28 and TRBJ2-3; 9 positions agree with TRBD1. The junction had 11 bases not matched to a gene; V was cut back by 2 bases and J by 14 bases. Germline CDR1 reads MDHEN; CDR2 reads SYDVKM. This CDR3 region has 14 residues. CDR3 DNA: TGTGCCAGCAGTTTAAACCCCCGCGGGACAGGGCCGTATTTT. Translation gives CASSLNPRGTGPYF.

This clone was seen once. V is TRBV7-2 and J is TRBJ2-5, with TRBD2 matching 13 bases. Germline CDR1 and CDR2: SGHTA and FQGNSA. The CDR3 loop spans 16 amino acids. The ends lost 5 bases at V and 4 bases at J; junction bases unmatched: 7. This chain's CDR3 is CASSHGLAGDRETQYF. For the CDR3, the DNA is TGTGCCAGCAGCCATGGACTAGCGGGGGATCGAGAGACCCAGTACTTC.

This clone was detected once. The CDR3 coding sequence is TGTGCCAGCAGCATCGCCGGGACAGCGGTCAATGAGCAGTTCTTC. This codes for CASSIAGTAVNEQFF. The V gene is TRBV7-3, the J gene TRBJ2-1, with 7 bases fitting TRBD1. Trimming took 5 bases from V and 6 from J; bases not matched to a gene: 10. The germline V gene encodes CDR1 SGHTA and CDR2 FQGTGA. CDR3 length: 15 amino acids.

The chain has TRBV28 and TRBJ1-2; D remains unclear. The CDR3 has 14 amino acids. Germline assignment: CDR1 MDHEN and CDR2 SYDVKM. The ends were cut back, 4 bases at V and 4 bases at J, with 13 bases in the middle. For the CDR3, the DNA is TGTGCCAGCAGTTCCGCGGATCCCATCTATGGCTACACCTTC. The encoded protein is CASSSADPIYGYTF.

The chain joins TRBV9 to TRBJ2-7; D is unclear. With 1 base removed from V and 2 bases from J, the gap between germline ends came to 7 bases. Germline values: CDR1 SGDLS, CDR2 YYNGEE. CDR3 size: 13 residues. CDR3 nucleotides: TGTGCCAGCAGCGTAAATCCAACCTACGAGCAGTACTTC. Its translation is CASSVNPTYEQYF.

The chain combines TRBV7-9 with TRBJ1-4, with 9 bases that match TRBD1. Looked up from germline, CDR1 is SEHNR and CDR2 is FQNEAQ (reference sequence). This CDR3 spans 16 amino acids. V gave up 3 bases and J gave up 3 bases; unmatched junction bases: 5. CDR3 sequence: CASSLGQGISNEKLFF. The DNA of the CDR3 is TGTGCCAGCAGCTTGGGACAGGGTATTTCTAATGAAAAACTGTTTTTT.

This clone was seen once. The chain has TRBV9 and TRBJ1-4; 8 nucleotides match TRBD1. The CDR3 is made up of 14 amino acids. Germline assignment: CDR1 SGDLS and CDR2 YYNGEE. Germline trimming cut 4 bases from V and 8 bases from J; bases unmatched to any gene: 7. The CDR3 spells CASSRTGSEEKLFF. Written as DNA, the CDR3 is TGTGCCAGCAGCCGGACAGGGTCAGAGGAAAAACTGTTTTTT.

The rearrangement uses TRBV9 and TRBJ2-5, with D tentatively TRBD1 (5 bases). Germline values: CDR1 SGDLS, CDR2 YYNGEE. The V end was cut by 4 bases, the J end by 5 bases, with 18 bases between. CDR3 size: 15 residues. The CDR3 DNA follows: TGTGCCAGCAGCCCTACAGGTATGACGGCGGAGACCCAGTACTTC. As protein: CASSPTGMTAETQYF.

The rearrangement joins TRBV28 to TRBJ2-7, with D possibly TRBD1 on 6 matching bases. The CDR3 has 14 amino acids. The germline V gene has CDR1 MDHEN and CDR2 SYDVKM. V was cut by 3 bases and J by 5 bases, with 14 bases left in between. CDR3 sequence: CASSFYRVPNEQYF. The CDR3 coding sequence is TGTGCCAGCAGTTTTTACAGGGTCCCCAACGAGCAGTACTTC.

V and J are TRBV2 and TRBJ1-2, with D possibly TRBD1 on 6 matching bases. Looked up from germline, CDR1 is SNHLY and CDR2 is FYNNEI. V shed 3 bases and J shed 7 bases, with 15 bases lying between them. This CDR3 spans 14 amino acids. DNA of the CDR3: TGTGCCAGCAGTGAGGGGGTGGCAGGGGCTGGCTACACCTTC. Its protein is CASSEGVAGAGYTF.

V gene TRBV7-9 combines with J gene TRBJ2-3; possible D gene TRBD1, 5 bases. The V and J ends lost 1 base and 1 base respectively, with 9 bases between them. CDR3 length: 15 amino acids. Germline loops: CDR1 SEHNR, CDR2 FQNEAQ (reference sequence). CDR3: CASSLVQAGTDTQYF. The CDR3 DNA reads TGTGCCAGCAGCTTAGTACAGGCAGGCACAGATACGCAGTATTTT.

This chain connects TRBV4-2 to TRBJ2-5; tentatively, D is TRBD2 (5 bases). This CDR3 contains 17 residues. CDR1 and CDR2 (germline): LGHNA, YNFKEQ. The V end was cut by 1 base, the J end by 5 bases, with 20 bases between. The CDR3 reads CASSQGTVAQSRETQYF. CDR3 DNA sequence: TGTGCCAGCAGCCAAGGGACTGTGGCCCAAAGTAGGGAGACCCAGTACTTC.

The V gene is TRBV14, the J gene TRBJ1-2, with unresolved D. Looked up from germline, CDR1 is SGHDN and CDR2 is FVKESK. The CDR3 extends over 14 amino acids. V was trimmed by 1 base and J by 6 bases, leaving 12 bases between them. CDR3 sequence: CASSQANFPNGYTF. CDR3 coding DNA: TGTGCCAGCAGCCAAGCGAACTTCCCCAATGGCTACACCTTC.

The V call is TRBV5-1, the J call TRBJ1-1; D remains unclear. This CDR3 region has 13 residues. Per germline, CDR1 SGHRS and CDR2 YFSETQ. The ends were cut back, 0 bases at V and 1 base at J, with 4 bases in the middle. The CDR3 loop is CASSLDKNTEAFF. The CDR3 DNA reads TGCGCCAGCAGCTTGGACAAGAACACTGAAGCTTTCTTT.

The chain carries TRBV27 and TRBJ2-5, with TRBD1 matching 7 bases. The DNA end favors TRBJ2-7, so the J call may be wrong. CDR1 and CDR2 from the germline V gene are MNHEY and SMNVEV (reference sequence). The CDR3 is made up of 12 amino acids. CDR3 in amino acids: CATRTGTYEQYF. The CDR3 bases are TGTGCCACTAGGACAGGAACCTACGAGCAGTACTTC.

The chain employs TRBV30 and TRBJ2-5; TRBD2 matches at 10 bases. Germline-derived CDR1 and CDR2 are GTSNPN and SVGIG (reference sequence). The CDR3 runs to 14 residues. CDR3 DNA: TGTGCATGGGGAGCGGGGGGGCAGCAAGAGACCCAGTACTTC. It encodes CAWGAGGQQETQYF.

The rearrangement uses TRBV4-3 and TRBJ2-5, with D unresolved. The end of the DNA fits TRBJ2-7 better, so the J call may be wrong. The CDR3 runs 14 residues. Germline V CDR1 and CDR2: LGHNA, YSLEER. CDR3 DNA: TGCGCCAGCAGCCAAAAAGGCGGCTCCTACGAGCAGTACTTC. Its translation is CASSQKGGSYEQYF.

This sequence joins TRBV13 and TRBJ2-5; 11 bases line up with TRBD2. Germline V gene data show CDR1 as PRHDT and CDR2 as FYEKMQ (reference sequence). This CDR3 is 15 amino acids long. Trimming removed 4 bases from V and 2 bases from J; junction bases left unmatched: 3. DNA of the CDR3: TGTGCCAGCAGCTCCGGGACTAGCGGACAAGAGACCCAGTACTTC. Translating gives CASSSGTSGQETQYF.

The chain combines TRBV30 with TRBJ2-3; D is unresolved. This CDR3 region has 12 residues. Germline lookup yields CDR1 GTSNPN and CDR2 SVGIG (reference sequence). The ends were cut back, 2 bases at V and 4 bases at J, with 7 bases in the middle. The CDR3 DNA follows: TGTGCCTGGAGTTCGAGTGCAGATACGCAGTATTTT. This sequence encodes CAWSSSADTQYF.